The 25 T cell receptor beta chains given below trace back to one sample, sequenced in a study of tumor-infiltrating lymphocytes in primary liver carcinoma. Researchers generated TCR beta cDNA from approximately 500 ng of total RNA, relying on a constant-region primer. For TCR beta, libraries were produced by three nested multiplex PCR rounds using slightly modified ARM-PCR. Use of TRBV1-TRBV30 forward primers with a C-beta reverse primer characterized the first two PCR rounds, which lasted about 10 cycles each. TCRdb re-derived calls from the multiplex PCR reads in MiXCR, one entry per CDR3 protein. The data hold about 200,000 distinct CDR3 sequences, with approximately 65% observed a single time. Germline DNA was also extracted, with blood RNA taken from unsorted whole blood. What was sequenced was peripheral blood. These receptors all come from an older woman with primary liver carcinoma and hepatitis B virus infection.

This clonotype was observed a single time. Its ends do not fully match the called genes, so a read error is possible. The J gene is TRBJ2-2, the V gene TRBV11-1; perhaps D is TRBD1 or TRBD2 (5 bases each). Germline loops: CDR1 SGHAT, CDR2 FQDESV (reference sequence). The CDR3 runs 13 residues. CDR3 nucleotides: TGCGCCAGCAGCTTATGGGGCACTGGGGAGCTGTCTTTT. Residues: CASSLWGTGELSF.

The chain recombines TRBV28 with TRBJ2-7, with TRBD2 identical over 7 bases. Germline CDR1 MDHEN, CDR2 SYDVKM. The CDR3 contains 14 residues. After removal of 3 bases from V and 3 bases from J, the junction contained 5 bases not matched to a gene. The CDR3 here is CASSFLADLYEQYF. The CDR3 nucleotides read TGTGCCAGCAGTTTCCTAGCGGACCTCTACGAGCAGTACTTC.

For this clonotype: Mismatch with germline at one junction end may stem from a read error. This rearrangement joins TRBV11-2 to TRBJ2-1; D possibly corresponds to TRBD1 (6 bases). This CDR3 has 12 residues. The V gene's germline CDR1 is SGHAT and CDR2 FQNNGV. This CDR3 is CASSPRDNGQFF. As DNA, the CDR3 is TGTGCCAGCAGCCCCAGGGACAATGGGCAGTTCTTC.

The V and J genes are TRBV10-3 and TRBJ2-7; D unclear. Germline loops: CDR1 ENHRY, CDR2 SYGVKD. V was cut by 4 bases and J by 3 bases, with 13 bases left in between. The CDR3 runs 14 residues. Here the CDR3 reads CAISGPSNGYEQYF. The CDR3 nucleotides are TGTGCCATCAGTGGACCATCGAACGGCTACGAGCAGTACTTC.

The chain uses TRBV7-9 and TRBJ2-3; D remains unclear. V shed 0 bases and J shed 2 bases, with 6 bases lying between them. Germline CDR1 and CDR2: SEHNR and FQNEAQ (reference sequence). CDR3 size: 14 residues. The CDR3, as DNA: TGTGCCAGCAGCTTAGCGGAGTTCACAGATACGCAGTATTTT. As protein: CASSLAEFTDTQYF.

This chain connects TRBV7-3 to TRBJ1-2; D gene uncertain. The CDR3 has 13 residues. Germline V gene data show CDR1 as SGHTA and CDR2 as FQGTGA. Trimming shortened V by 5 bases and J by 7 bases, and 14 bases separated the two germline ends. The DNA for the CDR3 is TGTGCCAGCAGCCTGCGTAATGGTGGTGGCTACACCTTC. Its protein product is CASSLRNGGGYTF.

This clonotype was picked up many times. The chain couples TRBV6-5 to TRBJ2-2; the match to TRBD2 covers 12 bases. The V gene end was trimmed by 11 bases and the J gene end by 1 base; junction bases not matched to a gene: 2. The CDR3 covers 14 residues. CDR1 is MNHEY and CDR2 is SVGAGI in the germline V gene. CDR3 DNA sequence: TGTGCCGGGGGACTAGCGGGGAACACCGGGGAGCTGTTTTTT. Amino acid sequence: CAGGLAGNTGELFF.

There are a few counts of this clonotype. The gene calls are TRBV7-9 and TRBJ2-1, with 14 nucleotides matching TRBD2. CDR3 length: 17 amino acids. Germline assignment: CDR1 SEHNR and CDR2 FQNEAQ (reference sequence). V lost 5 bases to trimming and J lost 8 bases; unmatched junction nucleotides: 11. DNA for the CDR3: TGTGCCAGCAGCACCGATCGACTAGCGGGAGGGTGGGATGAGCAGTTCTTC. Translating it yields CASSTDRLAGGWDEQFF.

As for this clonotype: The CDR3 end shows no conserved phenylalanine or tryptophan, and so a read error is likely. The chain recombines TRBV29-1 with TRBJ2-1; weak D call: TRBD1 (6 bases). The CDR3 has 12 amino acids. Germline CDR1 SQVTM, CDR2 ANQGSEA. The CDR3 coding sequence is TGCAACGTTGCGTTCAGGGGCAATGAGCAGTTCCTC. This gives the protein CNVAFRGNEQFL.

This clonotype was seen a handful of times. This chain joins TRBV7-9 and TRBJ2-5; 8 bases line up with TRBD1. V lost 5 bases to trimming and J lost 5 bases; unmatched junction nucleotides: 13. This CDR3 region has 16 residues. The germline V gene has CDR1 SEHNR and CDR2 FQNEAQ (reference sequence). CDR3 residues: CASSPTLDRVRETQYF. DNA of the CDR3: TGTGCCAGCAGCCCGACCCTGGACAGGGTTCGGGAGACCCAGTACTTC.

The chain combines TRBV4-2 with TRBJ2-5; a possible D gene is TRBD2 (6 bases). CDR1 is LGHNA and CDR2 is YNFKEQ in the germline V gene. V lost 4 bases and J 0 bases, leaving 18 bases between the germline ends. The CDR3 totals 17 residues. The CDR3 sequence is CASSRSWRRDDQETQYF. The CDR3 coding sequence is TGTGCCAGCAGCCGGTCATGGCGGCGGGATGACCAAGAGACCCAGTACTTC.

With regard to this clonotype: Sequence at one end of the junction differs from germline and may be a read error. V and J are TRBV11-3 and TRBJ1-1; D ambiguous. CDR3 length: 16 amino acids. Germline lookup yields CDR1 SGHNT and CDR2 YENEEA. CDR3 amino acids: CASSLPQRRRGTEAFF. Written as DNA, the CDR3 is TGTGCCAGCAGCTTACCGCAGAGGAGGAGAGGCACTGAAGCATTCTTT.

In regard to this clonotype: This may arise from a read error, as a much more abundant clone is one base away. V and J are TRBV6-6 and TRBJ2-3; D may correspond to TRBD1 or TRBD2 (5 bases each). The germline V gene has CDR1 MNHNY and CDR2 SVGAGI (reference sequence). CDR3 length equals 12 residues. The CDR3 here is CPSSSEGDTQYF. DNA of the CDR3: TGTCCCAGCAGTTCCGAGGGGGATACGCAGTATTTT.

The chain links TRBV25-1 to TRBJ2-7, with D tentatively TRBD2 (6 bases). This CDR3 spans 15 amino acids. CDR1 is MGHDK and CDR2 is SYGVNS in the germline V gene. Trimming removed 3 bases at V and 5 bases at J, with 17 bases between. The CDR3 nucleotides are TGTGCCAGCAGTGATCACACTAGCCGCGCAAACGAGCAGTACTTC. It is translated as CASSDHTSRANEQYF.

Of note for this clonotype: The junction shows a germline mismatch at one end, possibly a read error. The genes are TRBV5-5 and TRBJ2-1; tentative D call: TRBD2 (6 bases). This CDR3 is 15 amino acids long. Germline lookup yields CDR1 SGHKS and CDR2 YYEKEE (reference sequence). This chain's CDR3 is CVSSPGGSSYNEQFF. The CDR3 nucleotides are TGTGTCAGCAGCCCTGGGGGGTCCTCCTACAATGAGCAGTTCTTC.

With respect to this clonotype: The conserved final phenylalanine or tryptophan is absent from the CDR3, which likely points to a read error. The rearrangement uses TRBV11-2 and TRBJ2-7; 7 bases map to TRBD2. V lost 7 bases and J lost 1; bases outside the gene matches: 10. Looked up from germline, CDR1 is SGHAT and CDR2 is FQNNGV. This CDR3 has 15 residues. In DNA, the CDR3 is TGTGCCAGCACCATCGGACTAGTGGAGTCCTACGAGCAGTACCTC. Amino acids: CASTIGLVESYEQYL.

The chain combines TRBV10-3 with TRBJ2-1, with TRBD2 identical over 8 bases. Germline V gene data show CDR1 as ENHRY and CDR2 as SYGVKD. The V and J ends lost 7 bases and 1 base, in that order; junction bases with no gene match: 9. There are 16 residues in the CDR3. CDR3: CAITPWASGSYNEQFF. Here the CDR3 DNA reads TGTGCCATCACCCCGTGGGCTAGCGGGTCCTACAATGAGCAGTTCTTC.

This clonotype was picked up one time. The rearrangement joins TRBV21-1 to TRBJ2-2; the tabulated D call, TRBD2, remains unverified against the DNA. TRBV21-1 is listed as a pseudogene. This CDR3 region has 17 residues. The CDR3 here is CTSSKRAGVIHRGELFF. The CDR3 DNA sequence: TGTACCAGCAGCAAACGGGCCGGCGTAATCCACCGCGGGGAGCTGTTTTTT.

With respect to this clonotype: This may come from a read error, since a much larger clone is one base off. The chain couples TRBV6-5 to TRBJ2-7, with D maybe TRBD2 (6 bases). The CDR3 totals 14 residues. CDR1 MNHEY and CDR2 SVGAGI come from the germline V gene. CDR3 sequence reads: CTSSYAGPTYEQYF. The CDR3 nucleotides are TGTACCAGCAGTTACGCGGGACCGACCTACGAGCAGTACTTC.

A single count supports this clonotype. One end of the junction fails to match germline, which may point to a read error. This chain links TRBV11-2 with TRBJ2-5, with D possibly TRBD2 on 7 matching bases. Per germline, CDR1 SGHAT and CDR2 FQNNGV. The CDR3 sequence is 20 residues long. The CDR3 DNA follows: TGTGCCAGCAGCCTAGGGGGACTAACGGGAGTACCCTTGCACCAAGAGACCCTGTACTTC. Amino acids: CASSLGGLTGVPLHQETLYF. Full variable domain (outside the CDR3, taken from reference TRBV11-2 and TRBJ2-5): EAGVAQSPRYKIIEKRQSVAFWCNPISGHATLYWYQQILGQGPKLLIQFQNNGVVDDSQLPKDRFSAERLKGVDSTLKIQPAKLEDSAVYLCASSLGGLTGVPLHQETLYFGPGTRLLVL.

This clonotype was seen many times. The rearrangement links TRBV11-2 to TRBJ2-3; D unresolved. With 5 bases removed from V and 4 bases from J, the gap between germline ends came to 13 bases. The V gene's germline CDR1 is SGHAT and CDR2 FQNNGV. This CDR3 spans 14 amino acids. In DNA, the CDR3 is TGTGCCAGCAGCCCACCTGAATCGGCAGATACGCAGTATTTT. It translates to CASSPPESADTQYF.

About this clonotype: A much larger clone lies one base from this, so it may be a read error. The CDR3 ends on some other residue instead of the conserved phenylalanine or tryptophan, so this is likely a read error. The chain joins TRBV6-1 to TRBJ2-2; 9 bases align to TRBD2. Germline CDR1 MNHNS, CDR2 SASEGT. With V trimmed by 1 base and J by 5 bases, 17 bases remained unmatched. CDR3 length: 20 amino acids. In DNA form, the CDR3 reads TGTGCCAGCAGTGAAGTCGCAAGGTTTAGTAGCGGGAGCGCTACCGGGGAGCTGTTTTAT. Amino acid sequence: CASSEVARFSSGSATGELFY.

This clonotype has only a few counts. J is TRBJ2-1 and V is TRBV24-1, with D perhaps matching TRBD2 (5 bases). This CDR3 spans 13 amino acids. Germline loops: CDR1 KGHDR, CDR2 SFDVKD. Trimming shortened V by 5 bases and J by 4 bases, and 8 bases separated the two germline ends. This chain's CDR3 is CATSVSAYNEQFF. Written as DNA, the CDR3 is TGTGCCACCAGTGTTAGCGCTTACAATGAGCAGTTCTTC.

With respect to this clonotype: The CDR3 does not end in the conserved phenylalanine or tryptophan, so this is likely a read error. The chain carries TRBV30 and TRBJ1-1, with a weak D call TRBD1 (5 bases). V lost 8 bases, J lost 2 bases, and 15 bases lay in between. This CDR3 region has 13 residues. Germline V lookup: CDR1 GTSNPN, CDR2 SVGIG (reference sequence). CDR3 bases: TGTGCCCGTGGGTCCGGGGGTAACACTGAAGCTTTCCTT. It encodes CARGSGGNTEAFL.

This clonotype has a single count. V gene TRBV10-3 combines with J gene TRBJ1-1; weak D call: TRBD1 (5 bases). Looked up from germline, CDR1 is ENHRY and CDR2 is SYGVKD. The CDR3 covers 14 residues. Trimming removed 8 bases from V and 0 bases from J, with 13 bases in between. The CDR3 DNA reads TGTGCCATCGAGATAGGGGTTGTGAACACTGAAGCTTTCTTT. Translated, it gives CAIEIGVVNTEAFF.